This T cell receptor beta chain was retrieved from a study of T cells after yellow fever vaccination. For the study at large: With SMART-Seq v4 Ultra Low Input, the fractions containing low cell numbers were prepared.

TCRdb re-derived calls from the 5' RACE reads in MiXCR, one entry per CDR3 protein. The table records 450,000 to 650,000 distinct CDR3 sequences, roughly 14% of them present only once. The germline V gene has CDR1 LGHNA and CDR2 YSLEER. V lost 0 bases and J 7 bases, leaving 19 bases between the germline ends. The CDR3 covers 17 residues. Overall study results and limits: There was a possibility that FACS-sorted repertoires contained abundant clonotypes contaminating from the bulk population.

For this clonotype: The antigen is not known.

The chain joins TRBV4-3 to TRBJ2-1; maybe TRBD2 (6 bases). The sample in question was PBMCs, obtained on the day of the yellow fever booster vaccination. This receptor was taken from a man aged 25-45 years who received the YFV17D yellow fever vaccine. The chain's CDR3 is CASSQEKGDGAGNEQFF. The CDR3 DNA is TGCGCCAGCAGCCAAGAAAAGGGCGACGGGGCGGGGAATGAGCAGTTCTTC.